Described below is a single T cell receptor beta chain sequence and its context. This clone was detected only a few times. Its antigen specificity is not known. The sample holds no much larger clone one base away, and base qualities are not on file. Trimming at the junction amounts to 6 bases on V and 7 bases on J, and the germline ends lie 16 bases apart. The CDR3 contains 15 residues, cysteine and phenylalanine counted. The only DNA kept is the CDR3, 45 bases in frame from the first base. In the germline V gene, CDR1 corresponds to SNHLY and CDR2 to FYNNEI. TCRbeta CDR3 regions were sequenced with the immunoSEQ Assay. After extraction, genomic DNA underwent amplification by bias-controlled multiplex PCR, followed by high-throughput sequencing. The original methods were these. Collapsing and filtering of sequences were performed to quantify the absolute abundance of each unique TCRbeta CDR3 region. T cell fraction was estimated by normalization of TCRbeta template counts to usable DNA, with usable DNA being measured through amplification of reference genes present in all nucleated cells. Repertoire TCRs were annotated as SARS-CoV-2-specific when V gene, CDR3 amino acid sequence and J gene were exactly matched to a known reactive TCR set. The reference SARS-CoV-2 TCR set came from MIRA and was filtered for enrichment in COVID-19-positive ImmuneCODE repertoires, removing public or cross-reactive TCRs. Drawing on the MIRA antigens, annotated TCRs were analysed further at the level of specific ORF or position within ORF. Depth was the summed frequency of annotated unique rearrangements, while breadth was defined as annotated unique rearrangements over total unique productive rearrangements. Two-sided Wilcoxon rank-sum tests were used to compare TCR breadth between groups. TCRdb stores this immuneACCESS table with in-frame sequences only. Part of the clones is absent; in the studies checked, under half of the shortfall reflects unresolved V genes, and no reason is known for the rest. V and J calls and clone size come straight from that table; D and trimming were deduced from the DNA. Here the sample has around 250,000 clones; approximately 90% occur a single time. The top ten clonotypes cover nearly 3% of the sample.

Reading the label with the study, this specimen's treatment or condition is: roughly 18 received Ad26.COV2.S at low or high dose, single or two shots; several received placebo; per-sample allocation not given. For vaccine and placebo recipients, repertoires were sequenced using samples collected on day 63 after the first injection. Cohort 1b enrolled about two dozen adults aged 18-55 years at a single site in Boston, USA, between 29 July and 7 August 2020. Ad26.COV2.S was a replication-incompetent adenovirus type 26 vector expressing a prefusion-stabilized SARS-CoV-2 spike protein from the original Wuhan strain. The data belong to a study of Ad26.COV2.S vaccination and SARS-CoV-2 variants (dated by TCRdb to about 2021). Regarding the complete study: Vaccine-arm donors came from COV1001, a multicentre, randomized, double-blind, placebo-controlled phase I-IIa trial of Ad26.COV2.S in healthy adults. Participants in the trial were split at random into five groups of five each, receiving low-dose or high-dose Ad26.COV2.S once or twice, or else placebo on both occasions. Investigators remained blinded to trial group allocation during experiments and outcome assessment. Ad26.COV2.S was administered intramuscularly at a dose of 5x10^10 or 1x10^11 viral particles, either as one shot or as two shots given 56 days apart. A total of approximately 30 samples were included in the TCR-sequenced set, comprising around 19 Ad26.COV2.S vaccine recipients, 5 placebo recipients and 8 SARS-CoV-2 convalescent individuals. TCRbeta repertoire sequencing served as the tool for gauging how specific and how broad the SARS-CoV-2-reactive T cell receptors were following Ad26.COV2.S vaccination.

What the work shows at the level of the full study, not this receptor alone: The authors noted that total T cell responses may have been underestimated by the TCR breadth and depth analyses. Comparable non-spike TCR breadth was observed between vaccine and placebo recipients, consistent with only spike being contained in the vaccine. Substantial breadth of spike-specific CD8+ and CD4+ T cell responses was reported after vaccination. The study was not powered for comparison of responses between vaccine doses or regimens. Ad26.COV2.S recipients had higher spike-specific TCR breadth than placebo recipients (P = 0.0014).

Here the sequenced sample was peripheral blood, taken in a trial of Ad26.COV2.S vaccine versus placebo. The receptor was derived from a person aged 18-60 years who received the Ad26.COV2.S COVID-19 vaccine or a placebo. Recombination connected TRBV2 to TRBJ1-6, with TRBD1 as a weak D call on 5 bases. Here is the DNA: TGTGCCAGCAGCCAGTCTGGAGGGGCCAATTCACCCCTCCACTTT. Its coded protein is CASSQSGGANSPLHF.